This T cell receptor (beta chain) was obtained from a study of T-cell reconstitution after alpha-beta-depleted transplantation in children. General study results and limits: It was reported that alpha-beta T cells came from several hundred expanded graft clones (about two months after transplant).

The germline V and J ends were trimmed by 3 bases and 2 bases, with 11 bases remaining between them. Germline CDR1 LNHNV, CDR2 YYDKDF (reference sequence). This CDR3 spans 14 amino acids. A word on this clonotype: The target antigen is unknown.

TCRbeta library construction was performed incorporating unique molecular identifiers. TCRdb independently ran MiXCR on the PCR reads; one entry per CDR3 protein. The table records roughly 4,200 distinct CDR3 sequences, 19% of them present only once. The sequence was collected from a male patient under 10 years old who had a stem cell transplant for acute lymphoblastic leukemia, so the T cells may come from the graft donor. The chain combines TRBV15 with TRBJ2-7; D possibly corresponds to TRBD1 (7 bases). Sequenced material: PBMCs, mostly from graft donor cells, taken 180 days after TCRalphabeta/CD19-depleted stem cell transplant. The CDR3 is CATSRGGQTYEQYF. The CDR3 DNA follows: TGTGCCACCAGCAGGGGGGGACAGACCTACGAGCAGTACTTC.